A selection of T cell receptor beta chains follows, all from one sample in a study of graft-versus-host responses after intestinal transplantation. These receptors lack a known antigen. Method: immunoSEQ multiplex PCR; TCRdb's copy keeps in-frame clones and lacks some. The profile shows about 130,000 clones, about 90% of them singletons. This material consisted of unstimulated CD4+ T cells sorted from spleen or lymph node cells, taken before intestinal transplant. Receptors originate from a human donor who received an intestinal transplant. Each CDR3 is given with its conserved first and last residue. The D gene is left open where the match is weak. Expanded clones are given a class, and other clones once, few, many or no size at all.

D,size,J,V,CDR3,DNA
NA,once,TRBJ1-4,TRBV29-1,CSVEGGNEKLFF,TGCAGCGTTGAGGGGGGGAATGAAAAACTGTTTTTT
TRBD1,NA,TRBJ2-7,TRBV7-2,CASSRRRTGRGEQYF,TGTGCCAGCAGCCGCAGACGGACAGGGCGGGGCGAGCAGTACTTC
TRBD2,NA,TRBJ2-3,TRBV10-3,CATKKSGRADTDTQYF,TGTGCCACGAAGAAGAGCGGGAGGGCAGACACAGATACGCAGTATTTT
NA,NA,TRBJ2-3,TRBV11-1,CASSLSSPTDTQYF,TGTGCCAGCAGCCTATCTAGCCCCACAGATACGCAGTATTTT
NA,NA,TRBJ2-7,TRBV5-6,CASSFDEYEQYF,TGTGCCAGCAGCTTCGACGAGTACGAGCAGTACTTC
NA,few,TRBJ2-7,TRBV7-9,CASSFEGLSEQYF,TGTGCCAGCAGCTTCGAGGGATTGAGTGAGCAGTACTTC
TRBD1,NA,TRBJ2-1,TRBV18,CASYPGQTIKVSYNEQFF,TGTGCCAGCTACCCGGGACAGACAATCAAGGTGTCCTACAATGAGCAGTTCTTC
NA,NA,TRBJ2-1,TRBV12-5,CASGLVLGAGPYNEQFF,TGTGCTAGTGGTTTGGTACTGGGGGCAGGCCCCTACAATGAGCAGTTCTTC
NA,NA,TRBJ1-1,TRBV11-2,CASSLLRWEGDTEAFF,TGTGCCAGCAGCTTACTTCGTTGGGAAGGGGACACTGAAGCTTTCTTT
TRBD1,once,TRBJ2-2,TRBV4-1,CASSRAPRTGGSSNTGELFF,TGCGCCAGCAGCCGGGCCCCGAGGACAGGGGGCTCATCGAACACCGGGGAGCTGTTTTTT
NA,NA,TRBJ2-5,TRBV5-1,CASSKETGNSRGTQYF,TGCGCCAGCAGCAAGGAAACAGGAAATTCACGGGGGACCCAGTACTTC
TRBD2,NA,TRBJ2-3,TRBV7-2,CATQLAGNTDTQYF,TGTGCCACCCAACTAGCGGGCAACACAGATACGCAGTATTTT
TRBD2,NA,TRBJ2-3,TRBV7-3,CASPGAGGRGDTQYF,TGTGCCAGCCCGGGGGCGGGAGGGCGTGGAGATACGCAGTATTTT
NA,NA,TRBJ1-5,TRBV6-1,CASSTKGNQPQHF,TGTGCCAGCAGTACAAAGGGGAATCAGCCCCAGCATTTT
NA,once,TRBJ2-3,TRBV5-1,CASSLQGTDTQYF,TGCGCCAGCAGCTTGCAGGGCACAGATACGCAGTATTTT
NA,NA,TRBJ2-1,TRBV30,CACGELDEQFF,TGTGCCTGTGGGGAATTAGATGAGCAGTTCTTC
NA,few,TRBJ1-2,TRBV6-5,CASRPPAINYGYTF,TGTGCCAGCAGGCCCCCGGCCATCAACTATGGCTACACCTTC
NA,NA,TRBJ1-5,TRBV10-2,CASRRENQPQHF,TGCGCCAGCCGCAGGGAGAATCAGCCCCAGCATTTT
TRBD1,NA,TRBJ1-1,TRBV4-3,CASSQDRDRLNTEAFF,TGCGCCAGCAGCCAAGATAGGGACAGACTGAACACTGAAGCTTTCTTT
TRBD1,NA,TRBJ1-5,TRBV4-1,CASSQDIDRGFQPQHF,TGCGCCAGCAGCCAAGATATCGACAGGGGGTTTCAGCCCCAGCATTTT
TRBD1,NA,TRBJ1-2,TRBV5-5,CASSSLGTGARLYGYTF,TGTGCCAGCAGTTCCCTGGGGACAGGGGCCAGACTCTATGGCTACACCTTC
NA,NA,TRBJ1-1,TRBV27,CASSTGYTEAFF,TGTGCCAGCAGTACGGGATACACTGAAGCTTTCTTT
NA,NA,TRBJ1-5,TRBV19,CASMSQSNQPQHF,TGTGCCAGTATGAGCCAGAGCAATCAGCCCCAGCATTTT
TRBD2,NA,TRBJ2-1,TRBV4-3,CASSQDRGTSGYNEQFF,TGCGCCAGCAGCCAAGATAGGGGGACTAGCGGGTACAATGAGCAGTTCTTC
NA,NA,TRBJ2-5,TRBV5-6,CASSWGSEETQYF,TGTGCCAGCAGCTGGGGGAGCGAAGAGACCCAGTACTTC
TRBD2,NA,TRBJ2-7,TRBV4-2,CASSLEPGTSFREQYF,TGTGCTAGCAGCCTAGAGCCGGGGACTAGTTTTAGGGAGCAGTACTTC
TRBD2,NA,TRBJ2-1,TRBV28,CASSFPKAGGIYNEQFF,TGTGCCAGCAGTTTTCCAAAAGCGGGAGGGATTTACAATGAGCAGTTCTTC
TRBD1,NA,TRBJ2-7,TRBV11-2,CASSSRTGPSYEQYF,TGTGCCAGCAGTTCGAGGACAGGGCCATCCTACGAGCAGTACTTC
NA,NA,TRBJ2-7,TRBV7-6,CASSLTIGYEQYF,TGTGCCAGCAGCCTAACAATAGGGTACGAGCAGTACTTC
NA,NA,TRBJ2-1,TRBV14,CASSQKIRNEQFF,TGTGCCAGCAGCCAAAAAATACGCAATGAGCAGTTCTTC
TRBD2,NA,TRBJ2-7,TRBV5-4,CASSIGTSGSYEQYF,TGTGCCAGCAGCATCGGGACTAGCGGGTCCTACGAGCAGTACTTC
NA,NA,TRBJ2-7,TRBV6-1,CASSESWNEQYF,TGTGCCAGCAGTGAATCGTGGAACGAGCAGTACTTC
NA,NA,TRBJ1-1,TRBV4-1,CASSHPGLPLMNTEAFF,TGCGCCAGCAGCCATCCGGGACTCCCCCTTATGAACACTGAAGCTTTCTTT
NA,NA,TRBJ1-4,TRBV5-1,CASSLEGRREKLFF,TGCGCCAGCAGCTTGGAGGGACGTCGGGAAAAACTGTTTTTT
TRBD2,NA,TRBJ2-7,TRBV18,CASSPRLAGVLGEQYF,TGTGCCAGCTCACCGCGACTAGCGGGAGTGTTGGGCGAGCAGTACTTC
NA,NA,TRBJ1-6,TRBV10-3,CAISVVREDSPLHF,TGTGCCATCAGTGTTGTCAGGGAAGATTCACCCCTCCACTTT
NA,NA,TRBJ1-1,TRBV6-1,CASRHTEAFF,TGTGCCAGCAGACACACTGAAGCTTTCTTT
TRBD1,NA,TRBJ2-3,TRBV6-1,CASNDRDRGHTQYF,TGTGCCAGCAACGACCGGGACAGGGGACATACGCAGTATTTT
NA,NA,TRBJ1-1,TRBV5-4,CASSQNTEAFF,TGTGCCAGCAGCCAAAACACTGAAGCTTTCTTT
NA,NA,TRBJ2-7,TRBV5-1,CASSLATGWYEQYF,TGCGCCAGCAGCTTGGCGACAGGTTGGTACGAGCAGTACTTC